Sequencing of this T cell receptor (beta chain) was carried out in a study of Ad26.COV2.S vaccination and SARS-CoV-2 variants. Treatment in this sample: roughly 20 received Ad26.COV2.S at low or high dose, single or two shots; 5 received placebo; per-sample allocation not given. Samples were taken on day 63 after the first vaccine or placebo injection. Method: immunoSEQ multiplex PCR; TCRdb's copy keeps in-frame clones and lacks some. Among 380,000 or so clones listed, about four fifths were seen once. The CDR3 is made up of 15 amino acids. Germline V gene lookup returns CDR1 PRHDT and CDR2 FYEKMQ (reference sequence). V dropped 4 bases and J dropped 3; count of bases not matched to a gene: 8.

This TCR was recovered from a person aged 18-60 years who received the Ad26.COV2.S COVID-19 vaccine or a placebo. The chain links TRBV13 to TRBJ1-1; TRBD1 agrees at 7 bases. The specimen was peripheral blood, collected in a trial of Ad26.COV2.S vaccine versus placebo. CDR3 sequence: CASSWQQGLDTEAFF. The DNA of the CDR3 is TGTGCCAGCAGCTGGCAACAGGGGCTGGACACTGAAGCTTTCTTT.